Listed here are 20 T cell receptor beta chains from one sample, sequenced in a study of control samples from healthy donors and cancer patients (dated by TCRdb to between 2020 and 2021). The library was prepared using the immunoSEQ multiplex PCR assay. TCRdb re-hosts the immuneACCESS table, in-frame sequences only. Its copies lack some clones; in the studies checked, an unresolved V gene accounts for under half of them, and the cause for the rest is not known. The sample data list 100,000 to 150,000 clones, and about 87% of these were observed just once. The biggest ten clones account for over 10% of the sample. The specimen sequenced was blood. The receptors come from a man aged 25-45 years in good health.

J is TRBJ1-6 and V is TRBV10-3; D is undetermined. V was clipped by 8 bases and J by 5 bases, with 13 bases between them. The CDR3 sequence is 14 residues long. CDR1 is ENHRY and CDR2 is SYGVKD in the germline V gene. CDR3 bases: TGTGCCATCGGGAAGGCCCCCGATAATTCACCCCTCCACTTT. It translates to CAIGKAPDNSPLHF.

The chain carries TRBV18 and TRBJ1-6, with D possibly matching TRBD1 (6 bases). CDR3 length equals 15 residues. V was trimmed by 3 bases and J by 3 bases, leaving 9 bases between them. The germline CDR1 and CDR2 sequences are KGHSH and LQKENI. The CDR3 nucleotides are TGTGCCAGCTCACCTACAGGGAACTATAATTCACCCCTCCACTTT. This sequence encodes CASSPTGNYNSPLHF.

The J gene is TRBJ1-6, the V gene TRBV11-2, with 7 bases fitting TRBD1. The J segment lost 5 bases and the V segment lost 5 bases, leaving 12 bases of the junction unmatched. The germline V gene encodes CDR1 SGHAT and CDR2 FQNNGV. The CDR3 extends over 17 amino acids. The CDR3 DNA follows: TGTGCCAGCAGCCCCACTCGGACAGGAGCGCATAATTCACCCCTCCACTTT. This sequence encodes CASSPTRTGAHNSPLHF. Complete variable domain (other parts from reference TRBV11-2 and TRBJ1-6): EAGVAQSPRYKIIEKRQSVAFWCNPISGHATLYWYQQILGQGPKLLIQFQNNGVVDDSQLPKDRFSAERLKGVDSTLKIQPAKLEDSAVYLCASSPTRTGAHNSPLHFGNGTRLTVT.

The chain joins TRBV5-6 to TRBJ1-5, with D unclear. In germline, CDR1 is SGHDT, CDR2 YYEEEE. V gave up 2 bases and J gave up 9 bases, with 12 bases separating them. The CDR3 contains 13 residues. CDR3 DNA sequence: TGTGCCAGCAGCTTAAGATCGGTAAGGCCCCAGCATTTT. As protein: CASSLRSVRPQHF.

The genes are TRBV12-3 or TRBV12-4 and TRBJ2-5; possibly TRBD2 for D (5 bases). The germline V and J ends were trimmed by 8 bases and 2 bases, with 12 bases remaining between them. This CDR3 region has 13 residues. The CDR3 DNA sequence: TGTGCCAGCTCTTCCGAGGGTCAAGAGACCCAGTACTTC. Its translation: CASSSEGQETQYF.

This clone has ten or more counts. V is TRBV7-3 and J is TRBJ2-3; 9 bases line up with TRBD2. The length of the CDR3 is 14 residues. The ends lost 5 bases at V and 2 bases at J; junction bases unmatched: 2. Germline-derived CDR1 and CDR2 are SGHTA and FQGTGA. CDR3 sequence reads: CASSAGGITDTQYF. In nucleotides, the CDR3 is TGTGCCAGCAGCGCGGGGGGGATCACAGATACGCAGTATTTT.

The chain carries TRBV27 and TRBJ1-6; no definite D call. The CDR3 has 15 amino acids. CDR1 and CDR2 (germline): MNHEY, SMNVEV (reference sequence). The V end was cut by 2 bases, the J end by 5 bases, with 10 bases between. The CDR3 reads CASSLRRADNSPLHF. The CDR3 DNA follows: TGTGCCAGCAGTTTAAGGCGGGCTGATAATTCACCCCTCCACTTT.

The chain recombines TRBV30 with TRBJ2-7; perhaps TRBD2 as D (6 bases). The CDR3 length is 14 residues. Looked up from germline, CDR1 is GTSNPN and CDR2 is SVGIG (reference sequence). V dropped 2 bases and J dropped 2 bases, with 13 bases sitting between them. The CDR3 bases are TGTGCCTGGAGTATTTTCGGGAGCACCTACGAGCAGTACGTC. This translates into CAWSIFGSTYEQYV.

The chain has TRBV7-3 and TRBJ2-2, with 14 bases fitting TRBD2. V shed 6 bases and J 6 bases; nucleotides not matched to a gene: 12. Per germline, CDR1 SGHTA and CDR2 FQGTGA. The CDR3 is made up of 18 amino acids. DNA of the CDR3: TGTGCCAGCAGTTGGACTAGCGGGGGGCCAACCTCCCCCGGGGAGCTGTTTTTT. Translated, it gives CASSWTSGGPTSPGELFF.

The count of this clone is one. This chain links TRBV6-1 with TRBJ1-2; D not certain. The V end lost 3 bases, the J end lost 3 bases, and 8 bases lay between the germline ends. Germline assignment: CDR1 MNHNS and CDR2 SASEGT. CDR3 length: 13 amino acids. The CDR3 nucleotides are TGTGCCAGCAGTGAGAGATCCGACTATGGCTACACCTTC. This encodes CASSERSDYGYTF.

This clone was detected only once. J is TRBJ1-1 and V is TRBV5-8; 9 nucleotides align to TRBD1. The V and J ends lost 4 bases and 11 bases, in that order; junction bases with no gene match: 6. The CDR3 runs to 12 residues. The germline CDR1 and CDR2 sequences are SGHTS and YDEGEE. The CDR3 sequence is CASSRDRESAFF. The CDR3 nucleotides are TGTGCCAGCAGCCGGGACAGGGAATCGGCTTTCTTT.

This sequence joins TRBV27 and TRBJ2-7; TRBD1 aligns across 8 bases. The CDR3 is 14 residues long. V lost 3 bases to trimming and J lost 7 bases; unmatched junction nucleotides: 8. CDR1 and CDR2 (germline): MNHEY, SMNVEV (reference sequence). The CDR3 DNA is TGTGCCAGCAGTTTTACAGGGGGACCTAGGGAGCAGTACTTC. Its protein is CASSFTGGPREQYF.

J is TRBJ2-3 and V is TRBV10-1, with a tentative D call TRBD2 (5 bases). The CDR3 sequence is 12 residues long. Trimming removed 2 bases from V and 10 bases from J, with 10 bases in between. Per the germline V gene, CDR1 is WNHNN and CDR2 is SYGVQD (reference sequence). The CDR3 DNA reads TGCGCCAGCAGTGAGGGACTTAAGTCGCAGTATTTT. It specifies CASSEGLKSQYF.

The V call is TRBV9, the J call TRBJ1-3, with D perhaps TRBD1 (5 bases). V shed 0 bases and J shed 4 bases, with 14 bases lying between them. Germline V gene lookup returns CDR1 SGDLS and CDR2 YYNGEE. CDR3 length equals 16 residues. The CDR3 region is CASSVAIRAGGNTIYF. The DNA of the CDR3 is TGTGCCAGCAGCGTAGCTATCAGGGCAGGAGGAAACACCATATATTTT.

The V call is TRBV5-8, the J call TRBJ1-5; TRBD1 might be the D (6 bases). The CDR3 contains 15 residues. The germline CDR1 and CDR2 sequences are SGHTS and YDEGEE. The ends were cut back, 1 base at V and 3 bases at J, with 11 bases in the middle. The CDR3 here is CASSLSRGINQPQHF. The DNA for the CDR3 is TGTGCCAGCAGCTTGTCCAGGGGAATCAATCAGCCCCAGCATTTT.

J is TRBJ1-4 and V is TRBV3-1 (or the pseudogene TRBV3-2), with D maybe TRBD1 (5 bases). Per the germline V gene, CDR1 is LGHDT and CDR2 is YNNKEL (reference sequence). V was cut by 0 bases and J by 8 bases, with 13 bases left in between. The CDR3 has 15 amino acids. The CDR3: CASSQEVQGREKLFF. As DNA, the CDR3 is TGTGCCAGCAGCCAAGAGGTGCAGGGTCGAGAAAAACTGTTTTTT.

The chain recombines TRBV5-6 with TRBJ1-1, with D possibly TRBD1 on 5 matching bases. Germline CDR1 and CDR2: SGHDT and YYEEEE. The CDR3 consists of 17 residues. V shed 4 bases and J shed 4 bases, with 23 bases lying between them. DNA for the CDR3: TGTGCCAGCAGCCCGTCAGATTTAAGGGGAAGAGGCACTGAAGCTTTCTTT. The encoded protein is CASSPSDLRGRGTEAFF. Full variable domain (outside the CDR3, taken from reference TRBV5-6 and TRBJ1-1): DAGVTQSPTHLIKTRGQQVTLRCSPKSGHDTVSWYQQALGQGPQFIFQYYEEEERQRGNFPDRFSGHQFPNYSSELNVNALLLGDSALYLCASSPSDLRGRGTEAFFGQGTRLTVV.

The CDR3 DNA sequence: TGTGCCAGCAGGGGACAGGCAGGAAGCAATCAGCCCCAGCATTTT. Translating it yields CASRGQAGSNQPQHF. The J gene is TRBJ1-5, the V gene TRBV6-5; TRBD1 matches at 8 bases. Germline V CDR1 and CDR2: MNHEY, SVGAGI. This CDR3 contains 15 residues. The ends lost 6 bases at V and 1 base at J; junction bases unmatched: 5.

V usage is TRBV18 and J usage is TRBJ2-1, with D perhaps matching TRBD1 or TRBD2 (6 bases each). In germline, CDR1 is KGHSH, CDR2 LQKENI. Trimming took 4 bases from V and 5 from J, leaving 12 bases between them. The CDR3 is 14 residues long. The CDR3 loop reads CASSQARGDNEQFF. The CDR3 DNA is TGTGCCAGCTCACAAGCTAGGGGGGACAATGAGCAGTTCTTC.

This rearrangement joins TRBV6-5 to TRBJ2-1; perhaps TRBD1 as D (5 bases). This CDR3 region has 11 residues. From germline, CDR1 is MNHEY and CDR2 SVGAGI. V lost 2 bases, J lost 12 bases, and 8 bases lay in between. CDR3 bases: TGTGCCAGCAGTTACGGGGCGCGGCAGTTCTTC. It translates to CASSYGARQFF.